This T cell receptor beta chain was captured in a study of T cell responses to AZD1222 COVID-19 vaccine. The V end was cut by 1 base, the J end by 4 bases, with 5 bases between. The V gene's germline CDR1 is SGHTA and CDR2 FQGNSA. This CDR3 is 13 amino acids long. Libraries were prepared by immunoSEQ multiplex PCR; TCRdb keeps only in-frame clonotypes and omits some of them. The sample records more than 95,000 clones, 85% to 90% being singletons. The specimen was peripheral blood, collected on day 0 of AZD1222 vaccination. The V gene is TRBV7-2, the J gene TRBJ2-1; D uncertain. This TCR was sampled from an adult in good health. Written as DNA, the CDR3 is TGTGCCAGCAGCTTAGTAGAGTACAATGAGCAGTTCTTC. Its translation is CASSLVEYNEQFF.